Described below is a single TCR beta chain sequence and its context. Its antigen is unidentified. The data belong to a study of blood T cells in healthy people across ages. It was with a sample-barcoded 5' primer and a J-beta primer mix that a second PCR of roughly 6 to 11 cycles was run. Every cDNA molecule carried a tag from a template-switch adaptor bearing 12 random nucleotides. Using its own MiXCR run on the 5' RACE reads, TCRdb lists one record per CDR3 protein. The repertoire holds under 2 million distinct CDR3 sequences, roughly a third seen once, with approximately 10% in the top ten. General study points: Long-lived donors carried more naive CD4+ cells and greater diversity than aged donors. No conclusive comparison of naive versus antigen-experienced cells was possible with unsorted PBMCs.

This CDR3 is 15 amino acids long. Looked up from germline, CDR1 is MDHEN and CDR2 is SYDVKM. Trimming took 3 bases from V and 9 from J, leaving 18 bases between them. The specimen sequenced was blood. The source is a woman aged 25 to 39 in good health. This chain connects TRBV28 to TRBJ2-1, with D tentatively TRBD1 or TRBD2 (5 bases each). In DNA form, the CDR3 reads TGTGCCAGCAGTTTGGGGCAGGGAGTCCAGACTGAGCAGTTCTTC. Residues: CASSLGQGVQTEQFF. The entire variable domain, with the rest obtained from reference TRBV28 and TRBJ2-1, is as follows: DVKVTQSSRYLVKRTGEKVFLECVQDMDHENMFWYRQDPGLGLRLIYFSYDVKMKEKGDIPEGYSVSREKKERFSLILESASTNQTSMYLCASSLGQGVQTEQFFGPGTRLTVL.